This T cell receptor (beta chain) was retrieved from a study of human T cells and chemical hapten exposure. General study findings and limits: The number of TCRs above 1 in 1000 frequency did not change after DPC sensitization.

Each CDR3 protein gets one entry after TCRdb re-called the RACE reads with MiXCR. Of 55,000 to 75,000 distinct CDR3 sequences listed, 6% to 7% are singletons. Indicated time point: healthy volunteer bleed at 6 weeks. Someone pulled total RNA out of unfractionated whole blood. This clonotype was seen at least ten times. Its cognate antigen is unknown. From germline, CDR1 is SGHRS and CDR2 YFSETQ. Between the trimmed V and J ends, which lost 8 bases and 5 bases, there was a span of 16 bases. The CDR3 consists of 13 residues. The origin of this receptor is a female donor in good health. Some clones in this sample may be carry-over from other donors' samples. This chain connects TRBV5-1 to TRBJ1-2, with D possibly being TRBD1 (5 bases). Sequenced sample: whole blood. As DNA, the CDR3 is TGCGCCAGTGGGACCACATCCTTTTATGGCTACACCTTC. This encodes CASGTTSFYGYTF.